Listed below are T cell receptor beta chains from one sample, sequenced in a study of graft-versus-host responses after intestinal transplantation. Only in-frame clones appear in the TCRdb table, and some are missing; sequencing was by immunoSEQ multiplex PCR. The sample carries about 15,000 clones, more than 25% recorded once. The sample in question was alloreactive CD4+ T cells from a mixed lymphocyte reaction culture, obtained before intestinal transplant. The receptor source for this set is a human patient who received an intestinal transplant. CDR3s include the opening cysteine and the closing phenylalanine or tryptophan. A D gene is named only where the DNA matches it firmly. Some rows have no size entry. The others give once, few or many, or a class for an expanded clone.

size	J	V	D	CDR3	DNA
NA	TRBJ2-1	TRBV6-1	TRBD2	CASFYTSGSGDEQFF	TGTGCCAGCTTTTATACTAGCGGGAGCGGGGATGAGCAGTTCTTC
NA	TRBJ2-2	TRBV19	TRBD1	CASRTGLTGELFF	TGTGCCAGTAGGACAGGGTTGACCGGGGAGCTGTTTTTT
NA	TRBJ2-6	TRBV9	TRBD1	CASSVMWAGGTLLEANVLTF	TGTGCCAGCAGCGTAATGTGGGCAGGGGGCACCTTACTTGAGGCCAACGTCCTGACTTTC
few	TRBJ1-4	TRBV6-6	NA	CASSFKTGATNEKLFF	TGTGCCAGCAGTTTCAAGACAGGAGCAACTAATGAAAAACTGTTTTTT
few	TRBJ1-5	TRBV6-1	NA	CASRPTGMRDQPQHF	TGTGCCAGCAGGCCCACCGGAATGAGGGACCAGCCCCAGCATTTT
medium-sized	TRBJ1-3	TRBV5-1	NA	CASSWTSGNTIYF	TGCGCCAGCAGCTGGACAAGCGGAAACACCATATATTTT
NA	TRBJ2-1	TRBV6-6	TRBD2	CASSHTSGRVSEQFF	TGTGCCAGCAGCCATACTAGCGGGAGGGTTTCGGAGCAGTTCTTC
few	TRBJ1-1	TRBV4-3	TRBD1	CASSQDRQGVGATFF	TGCGCCAGCAGCCAAGATAGACAGGGGGTTGGAGCGACTTTCTTT
NA	TRBJ2-1	TRBV4-1	TRBD2	CASSQGGLAYNEQFF	TGCGCCAGCAGCCAAGGGGGACTAGCGTACAATGAGCAGTTCTTC
NA	TRBJ2-7	TRBV6-1	TRBD2	CASSRTSVSSYEQYF	TGTGCCAGCAGTCGAACTAGCGTCAGCTCCTACGAGCAGTACTTC
few	TRBJ2-7	TRBV5-1	TRBD1	CASRSIDRARYEQYF	TGCGCCAGCAGATCGATCGACAGGGCCCGGTACGAGCAGTACTTC
NA	TRBJ2-5	TRBV7-9	TRBD1	CASSLGTGQETQYF	TGTGCCAGCAGCCTTGGGACAGGACAAGAGACCCAGTACTTC
few	TRBJ2-7	TRBV18	NA	CASSPSGPGEQYF	TGTGCCAGCTCACCATCCGGACCGGGCGAGCAGTACTTC
medium-sized	TRBJ2-7	TRBV7-2	TRBD2	CASSPTSGSYEQYF	TGTGCCAGCAGCCCGACTAGCGGCTCCTACGAGCAGTACTTC
NA	TRBJ1-6	TRBV5-6	TRBD1	CASSWTPGQGSSPLHF	TGTGCCAGCAGCTGGACCCCGGGACAGGGGAGCTCACCCCTCCACTTT
NA	TRBJ2-1	TRBV7-2	TRBD2	CASSRKTSGRTLSYNEQFF	TGTGCCAGCAGCCGAAAGACTAGCGGGAGGACTCTCTCCTACAATGAGCAGTTCTTC
NA	TRBJ1-1	TRBV2	NA	CASGAGPSMNTEAFF	TGTGCCAGCGGAGCGGGACCGAGTATGAACACTGAAGCTTTCTTT
few	TRBJ2-1	TRBV19	NA	CASIGGGPYNEQFF	TGTGCCAGTATAGGGGGAGGGCCGTACAATGAGCAGTTCTTC
NA	TRBJ2-6	TRBV6-5	NA	CASSESAGANVLTF	TGTGCCAGCAGTGAAAGTGCTGGGGCCAACGTCCTGACTTTC
once	TRBJ2-1	TRBV5-1	NA	CASSAGTSSYNEQFF	TGCGCCAGCAGCGCCGGGACAAGCTCCTACAATGAGCAGTTCTTC
NA	TRBJ1-5	TRBV15	NA	CATSRGFGNQPQHF	TGTGCCACCAGCAGAGGGTTTGGCAATCAGCCCCAGCATTTT
few	TRBJ2-1	TRBV5-1	NA	CASSLATAGATYNEQFF	TGCGCCAGCAGCTTGGCCACGGCGGGGGCCACCTACAATGAGCAGTTCTTC